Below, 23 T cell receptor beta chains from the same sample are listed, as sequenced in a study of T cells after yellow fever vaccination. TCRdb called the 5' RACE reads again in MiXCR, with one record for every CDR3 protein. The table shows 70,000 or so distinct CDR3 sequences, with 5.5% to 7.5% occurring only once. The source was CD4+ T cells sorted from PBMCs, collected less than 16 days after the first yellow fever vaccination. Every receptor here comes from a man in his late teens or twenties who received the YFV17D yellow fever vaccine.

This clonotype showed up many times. The CDR3 here is CASSSAGNTGELFF. The DNA for the CDR3 is TGCGCCAGCAGCTCCGCTGGGAACACCGGGGAGCTGTTTTTT. V and J are TRBV5-1 and TRBJ2-2; D is unresolved. Trimming cost V 3 bases and J 1 base, with 7 bases left between them. The CDR3 loop spans 14 amino acids. Germline assignment: CDR1 SGHRS and CDR2 YFSETQ.

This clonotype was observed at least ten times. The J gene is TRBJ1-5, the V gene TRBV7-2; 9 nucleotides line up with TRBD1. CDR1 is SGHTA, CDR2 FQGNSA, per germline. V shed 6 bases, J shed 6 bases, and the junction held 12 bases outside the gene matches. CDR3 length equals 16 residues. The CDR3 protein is CASRPHSTGGSQPQHF. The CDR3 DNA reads TGTGCCAGCAGACCGCACTCAACAGGGGGCAGTCAGCCCCAGCATTTT.

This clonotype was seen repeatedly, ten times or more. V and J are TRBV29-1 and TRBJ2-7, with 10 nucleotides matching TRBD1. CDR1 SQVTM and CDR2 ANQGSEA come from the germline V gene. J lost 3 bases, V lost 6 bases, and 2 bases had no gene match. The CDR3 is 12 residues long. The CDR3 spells CSVGQGGYEQYF. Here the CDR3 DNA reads TGCAGCGTAGGACAGGGGGGCTACGAGCAGTACTTC.

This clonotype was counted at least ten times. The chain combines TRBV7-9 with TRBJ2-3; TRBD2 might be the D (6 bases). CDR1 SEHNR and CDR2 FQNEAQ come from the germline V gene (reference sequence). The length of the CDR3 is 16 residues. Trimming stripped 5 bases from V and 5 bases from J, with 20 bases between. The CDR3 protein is CASSPGLQTSVDTQYF. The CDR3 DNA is TGTGCCAGCAGCCCGGGACTGCAAACTTCGGTAGATACGCAGTATTTT. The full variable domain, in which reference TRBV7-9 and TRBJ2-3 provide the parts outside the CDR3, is DTGVSQNPRHKITKRGQNVTFRCDPISEHNRLYWYRQTLGQGPEFLTYFQNEAQLEKSRLLSDRFSAERPKGSFSTLEIQRTEQGDSAMYLCASSPGLQTSVDTQYFGPGTRLTVL.

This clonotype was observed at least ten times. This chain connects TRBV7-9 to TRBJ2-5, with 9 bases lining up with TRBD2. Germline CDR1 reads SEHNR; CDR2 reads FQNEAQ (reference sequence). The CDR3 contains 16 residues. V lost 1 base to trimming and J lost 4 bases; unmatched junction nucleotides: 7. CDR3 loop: CASSLEGLAGRETQYF. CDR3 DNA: TGTGCCAGCAGCTTAGAAGGGCTAGCGGGGAGAGAGACCCAGTACTTC.

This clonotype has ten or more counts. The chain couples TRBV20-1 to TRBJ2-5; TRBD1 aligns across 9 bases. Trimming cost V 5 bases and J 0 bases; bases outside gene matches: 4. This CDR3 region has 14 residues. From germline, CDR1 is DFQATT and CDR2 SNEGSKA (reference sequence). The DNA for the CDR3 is TGCAGTGCTCAACGGACAGGGGACCAAGAGACCCAGTACTTC. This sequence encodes CSAQRTGDQETQYF.

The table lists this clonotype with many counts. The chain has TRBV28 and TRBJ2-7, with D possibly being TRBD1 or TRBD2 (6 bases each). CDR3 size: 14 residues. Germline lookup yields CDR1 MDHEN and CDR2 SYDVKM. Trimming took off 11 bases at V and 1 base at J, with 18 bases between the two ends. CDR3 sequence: CAAGRGGGSYEQYF. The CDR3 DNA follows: TGTGCCGCCGGCCGAGGGGGAGGTTCCTACGAGCAGTACTTC.

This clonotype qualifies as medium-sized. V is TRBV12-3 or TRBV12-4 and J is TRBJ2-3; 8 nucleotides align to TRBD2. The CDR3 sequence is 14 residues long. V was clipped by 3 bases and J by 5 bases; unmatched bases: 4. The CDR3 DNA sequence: TGTGCCAGCAGTTTCGGGGGGGCCGGAGATACGCAGTATTTT. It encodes CASSFGGAGDTQYF.

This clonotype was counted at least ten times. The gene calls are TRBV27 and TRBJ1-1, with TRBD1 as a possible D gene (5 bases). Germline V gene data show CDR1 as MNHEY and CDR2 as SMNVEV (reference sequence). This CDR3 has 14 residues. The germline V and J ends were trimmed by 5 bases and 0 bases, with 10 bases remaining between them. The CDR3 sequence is CASSAGRLNTEAFF. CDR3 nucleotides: TGTGCCAGCAGTGCGGGACGGCTGAACACTGAAGCTTTCTTT.

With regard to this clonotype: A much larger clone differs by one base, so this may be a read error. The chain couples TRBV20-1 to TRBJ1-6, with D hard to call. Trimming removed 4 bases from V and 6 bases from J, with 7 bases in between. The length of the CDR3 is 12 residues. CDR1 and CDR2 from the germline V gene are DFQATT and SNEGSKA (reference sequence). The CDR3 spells CSATNSNSPLHF. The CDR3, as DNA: TGCAGTGCTACTAATTCTAATTCACCCCTCCACTTT.

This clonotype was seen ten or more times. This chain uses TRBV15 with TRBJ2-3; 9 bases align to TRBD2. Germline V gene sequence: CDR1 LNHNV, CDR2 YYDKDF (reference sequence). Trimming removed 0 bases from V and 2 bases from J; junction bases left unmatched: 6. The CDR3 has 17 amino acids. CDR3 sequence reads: CATSRDWAGGPTDTQYF. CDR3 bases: TGTGCCACCAGCAGAGATTGGGCGGGGGGGCCCACAGATACGCAGTATTTT.

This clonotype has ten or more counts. The CDR3 coding sequence is TGTGCCAGCAGTTCGGGACAGCGCTACGAGCAGTACTTC. Protein product: CASSSGQRYEQYF. V gene TRBV27 combines with J gene TRBJ2-7, with 7 bases fitting TRBD1. After removal of 4 bases from V and 3 bases from J, the junction contained 3 bases not matched to a gene. This CDR3 contains 13 residues. Germline CDR1 and CDR2: MNHEY and SMNVEV (reference sequence).

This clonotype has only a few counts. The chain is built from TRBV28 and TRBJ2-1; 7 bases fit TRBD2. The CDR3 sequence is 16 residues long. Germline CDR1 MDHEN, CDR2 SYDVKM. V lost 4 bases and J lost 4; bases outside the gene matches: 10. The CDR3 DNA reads TGTGCCAGCAGTTATGGAGCGGGACGCCCTTACAATGAGCAGTTCTTC. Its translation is CASSYGAGRPYNEQFF.

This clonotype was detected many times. Here the CDR3 reads CASVNQGWETQYF. The CDR3 DNA reads TGTGCCAGCGTTAATCAGGGTTGGGAGACCCAGTACTTC. The chain joins TRBV7-9 to TRBJ2-5; tentatively, D is TRBD1 (5 bases). Trimming took 8 bases from V and 5 from J, leaving 15 bases between them. The CDR3 consists of 13 residues. Germline V gives CDR1 SEHNR, CDR2 FQNEAQ (reference sequence).

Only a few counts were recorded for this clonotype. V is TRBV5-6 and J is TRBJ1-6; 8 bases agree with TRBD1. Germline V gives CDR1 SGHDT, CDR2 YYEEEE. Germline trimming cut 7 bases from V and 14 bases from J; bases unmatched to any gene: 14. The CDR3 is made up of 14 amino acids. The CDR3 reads CASVGQGGGGTLHF. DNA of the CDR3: TGTGCCAGCGTTGGACAGGGAGGAGGAGGCACCCTCCACTTT.

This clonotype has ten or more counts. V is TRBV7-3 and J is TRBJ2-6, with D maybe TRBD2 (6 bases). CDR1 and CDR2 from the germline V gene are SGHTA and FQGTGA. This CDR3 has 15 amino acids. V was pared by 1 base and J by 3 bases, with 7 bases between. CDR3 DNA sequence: TGTGCCAGCAGCTTAAGGGGGGTTGGGGCCAACGTCCTGACTTTC. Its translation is CASSLRGVGANVLTF.

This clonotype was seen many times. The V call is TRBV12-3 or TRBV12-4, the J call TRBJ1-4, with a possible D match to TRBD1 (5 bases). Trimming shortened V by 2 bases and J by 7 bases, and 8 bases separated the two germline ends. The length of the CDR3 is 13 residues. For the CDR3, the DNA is TGTGCCAGCAGTTTACAGGGAACTGAAAAACTGTTTTTT. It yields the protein CASSLQGTEKLFF.

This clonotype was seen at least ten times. CDR3 sequence: CASSREGRYYNSPLHF. CDR3 nucleotide sequence: TGTGCCAGCAGCCGAGAGGGCAGATACTATAATTCACCCCTCCACTTT. The chain is built from TRBV14 and TRBJ1-6; D not resolved. The germline V and J ends were trimmed by 4 bases and 3 bases, with 13 bases remaining between them. This CDR3 comprises 16 residues. Germline V gene data show CDR1 as SGHDN and CDR2 as FVKESK.

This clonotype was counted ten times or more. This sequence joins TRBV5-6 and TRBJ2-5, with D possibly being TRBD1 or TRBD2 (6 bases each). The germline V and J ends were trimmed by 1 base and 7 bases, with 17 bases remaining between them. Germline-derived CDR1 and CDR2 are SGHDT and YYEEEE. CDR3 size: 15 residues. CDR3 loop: CASSLPGRGLRTQYF. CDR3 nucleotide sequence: TGTGCCAGCAGCTTGCCCGGACGGGGGCTCAGGACCCAGTACTTC.

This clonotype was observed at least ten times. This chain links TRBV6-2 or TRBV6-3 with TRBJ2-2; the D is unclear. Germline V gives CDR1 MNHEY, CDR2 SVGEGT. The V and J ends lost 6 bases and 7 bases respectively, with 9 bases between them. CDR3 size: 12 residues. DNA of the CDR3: TGTGCCAGCAGGCGGACGGTCGGGGAGCTGTTTTTT. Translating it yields CASRRTVGELFF.

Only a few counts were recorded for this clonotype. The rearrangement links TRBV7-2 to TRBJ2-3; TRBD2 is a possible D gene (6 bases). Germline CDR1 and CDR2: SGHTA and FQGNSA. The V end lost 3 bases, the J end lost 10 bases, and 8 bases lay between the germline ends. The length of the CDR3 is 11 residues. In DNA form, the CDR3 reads TGTGCCAGCAGCTTTGGCGGGGCGCAGTATTTT. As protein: CASSFGGAQYF.

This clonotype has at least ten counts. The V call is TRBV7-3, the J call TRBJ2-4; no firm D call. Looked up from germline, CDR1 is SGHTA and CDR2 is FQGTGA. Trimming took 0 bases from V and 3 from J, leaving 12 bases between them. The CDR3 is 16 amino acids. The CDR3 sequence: CASSLTVGLGKNIQYF. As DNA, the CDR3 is TGTGCCAGCAGCTTAACGGTGGGTCTGGGCAAAAACATTCAGTACTTC. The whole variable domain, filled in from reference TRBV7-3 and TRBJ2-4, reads GAGVSQTPSNKVTEKGKYVELRCDPISGHTALYWYRQSLGQGPEFLIYFQGTGAADDSGLPNDRFFAVRPEGSVSTLKIQRTERGDSAVYLCASSLTVGLGKNIQYFGAGTRLSVL.

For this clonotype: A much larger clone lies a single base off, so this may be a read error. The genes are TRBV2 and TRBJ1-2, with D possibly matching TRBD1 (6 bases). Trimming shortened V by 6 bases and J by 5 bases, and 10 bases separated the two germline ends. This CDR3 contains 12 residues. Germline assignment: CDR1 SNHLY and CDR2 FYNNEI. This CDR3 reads CASREGGYGYTF. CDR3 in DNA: TGTGCCAGCAGAGAGGGGGGATATGGCTACACCTTC.